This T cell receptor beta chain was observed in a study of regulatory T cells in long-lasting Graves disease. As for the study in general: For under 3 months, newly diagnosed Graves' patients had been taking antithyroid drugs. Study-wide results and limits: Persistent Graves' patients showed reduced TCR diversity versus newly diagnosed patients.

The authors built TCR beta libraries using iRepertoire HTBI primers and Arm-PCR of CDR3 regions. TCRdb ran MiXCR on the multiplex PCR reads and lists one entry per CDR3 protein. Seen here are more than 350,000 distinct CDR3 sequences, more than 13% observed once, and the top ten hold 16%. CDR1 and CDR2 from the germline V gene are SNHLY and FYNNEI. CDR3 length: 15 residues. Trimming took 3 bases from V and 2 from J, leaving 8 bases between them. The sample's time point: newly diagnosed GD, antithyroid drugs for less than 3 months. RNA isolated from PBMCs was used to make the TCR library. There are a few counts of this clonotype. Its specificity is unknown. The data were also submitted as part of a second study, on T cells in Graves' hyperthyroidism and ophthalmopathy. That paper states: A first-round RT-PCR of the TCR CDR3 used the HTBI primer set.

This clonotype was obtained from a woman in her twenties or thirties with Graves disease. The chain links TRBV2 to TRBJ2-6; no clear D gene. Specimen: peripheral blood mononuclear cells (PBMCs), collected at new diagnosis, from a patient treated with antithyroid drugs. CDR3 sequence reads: CASSEGLAGANVLTF. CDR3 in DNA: TGTGCCAGCAGTGAGGGGTTAGCTGGGGCCAACGTCCTGACTTTC.